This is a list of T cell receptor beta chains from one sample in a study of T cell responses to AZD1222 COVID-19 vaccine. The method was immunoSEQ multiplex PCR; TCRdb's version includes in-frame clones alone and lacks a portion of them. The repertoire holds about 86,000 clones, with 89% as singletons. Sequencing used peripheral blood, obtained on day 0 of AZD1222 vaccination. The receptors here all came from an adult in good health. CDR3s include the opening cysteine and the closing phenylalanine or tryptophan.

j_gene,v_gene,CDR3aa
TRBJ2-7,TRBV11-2,CASSPRRQQTYEQYF
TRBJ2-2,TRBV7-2,CASSPGAWGAGELFF
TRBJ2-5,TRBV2,CASSRTGEETQYF
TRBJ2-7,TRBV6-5,CASSHRNSYEQYF
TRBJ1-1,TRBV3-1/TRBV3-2,CASSQGQLDTEAFF
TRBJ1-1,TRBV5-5,CASSFAGDDTEAFF
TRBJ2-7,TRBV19,CASIASGGPSYEQYF
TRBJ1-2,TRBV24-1,CATSDRTGGGYTF
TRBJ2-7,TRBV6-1,CASSVPFGTGRYEQYF
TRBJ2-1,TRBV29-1,CSAMDSYNEQFF
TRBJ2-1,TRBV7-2,CASSPAGREQFF
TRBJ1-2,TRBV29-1,CSVKGQGAPVPYGYTF
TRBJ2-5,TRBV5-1,CASSSPDVPETQYF
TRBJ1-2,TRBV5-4,CASSSGAANYGYTF
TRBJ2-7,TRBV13,CASSLQGLSSYEQYF
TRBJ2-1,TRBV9,CASSVGNLFGTGIYNEQFF
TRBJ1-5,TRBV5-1,CASSLGPTGGNQPQHF
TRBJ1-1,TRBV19,CASSGGGPPHTEAFF
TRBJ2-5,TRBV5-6,CASRRKGRETQYF
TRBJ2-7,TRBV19,CASSLPGTGQYEQYF
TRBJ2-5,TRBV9,CASSAGRKEETQYF
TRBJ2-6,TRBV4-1,CASSQGGTVSGANVLTF
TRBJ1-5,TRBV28,CASSLTVSNQPQHF
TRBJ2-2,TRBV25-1,CASSEWGKGLPNTGELFF